Each of the 23 T cell receptor beta chains below was sequenced from the same sample in a study of T cell responses to AZD1222 COVID-19 vaccine (dated by TCRdb to about 2021). The library was produced with the immunoSEQ multiplex PCR assay. Not all clones reach the TCRdb copy of this immuneACCESS table, which keeps in-frame sequences only. Checked studies attribute under half of the gap to unresolved V genes and leave the rest unexplained. The sample table records over 120,000 clones; roughly 90% of these occur just once. About 5.5% of the sample is taken by the ten largest. In the paper's terms, the time point label means: baseline before first vaccination. This sample comprised peripheral blood, obtained on day 0 of AZD1222 vaccination. Source of these receptors: an adult in good health.

CDR3 in amino acids: CARRTGGNQPQHF. CDR3 DNA sequence: TGTGCCAGAAGGACAGGGGGCAATCAGCCCCAGCATTTT. The rearrangement joins TRBV19 to TRBJ1-5; 9 nucleotides line up with TRBD1. The CDR3 sequence is 13 residues long. The V gene end was trimmed by 9 bases and the J gene end by 2 bases; junction bases not matched to a gene: 2. Germline V gene lookup returns CDR1 LNHDA and CDR2 SQIVND (reference sequence).

The rearrangement joins TRBV7-2 to TRBJ2-2; the D gene is possibly TRBD2 (5 bases). Germline V gene sequence: CDR1 SGHTA, CDR2 FQGNSA. CDR3 length: 14 amino acids. V was cut by 1 base and J by 5 bases, with 8 bases left in between. This CDR3 is CASSLGTLTGELFF. DNA of the CDR3: TGTGCCAGCAGCTTAGGGACTTTAACCGGGGAGCTGTTTTTT.

The chain uses TRBV20-1 and TRBJ2-5; no firm D call. V was shortened by 5 bases and J by 5 bases, with 9 bases between the two germline ends. The CDR3 extends over 11 amino acids. CDR1 DFQATT and CDR2 SNEGSKA come from the germline V gene (reference sequence). The CDR3 DNA sequence: TGCAGTGCTGGAAGTAAGGAGACCCAGTACTTC. Translating it yields CSAGSKETQYF.

V gene TRBV6-6 combines with J gene TRBJ2-1; TRBD2 agrees at 10 bases. The CDR3 is 15 residues long. Germline-derived CDR1 and CDR2 are MNHNY and SVGAGI (reference sequence). With V trimmed by 6 bases and J by 5 bases, 7 bases remained unmatched. The CDR3 DNA is TGTGCCAGCAGACTAAGCGGGGGGGCCGACAATGAGCAGTTCTTC. Protein: CASRLSGGADNEQFF.

The chain joins TRBV18 to TRBJ2-1, with D perhaps TRBD2 (7 bases). V was trimmed by 6 bases and J by 4 bases, leaving 13 bases between them. The CDR3 sequence is 14 residues long. Germline V gene lookup returns CDR1 KGHSH and CDR2 LQKENI. The DNA of the CDR3 is TGTGCCAGCTCCCGGGGGGCCGGATACAATGAGCAGTTCTTC. It codes for CASSRGAGYNEQFF.

This chain joins TRBV6-5 and TRBJ2-5; D ambiguous. Germline-derived CDR1 and CDR2 are MNHEY and SVGAGI. V lost 2 bases and J 1 base, leaving 8 bases between the germline ends. CDR3 length equals 14 residues. Here the CDR3 reads CASSYRVSQETQYF. The CDR3 DNA follows: TGTGCCAGCAGTTACCGGGTTTCCCAAGAGACCCAGTACTTC.

The rearrangement links TRBV6-2 or TRBV6-3 to TRBJ2-7; a possible D gene is TRBD1 (5 bases). Trimming removed 4 bases at V and 0 bases at J, with 13 bases between. Germline V lookup: CDR1 MNHEY, CDR2 SVGEGT. CDR3 length: 15 amino acids. Here the CDR3 reads CASSLGHTASYEQYF. The CDR3, as DNA: TGTGCCAGCAGTTTAGGACACACGGCCTCCTACGAGCAGTACTTC.

The rearrangement uses TRBV15 and TRBJ1-3; TRBD1 is a possible D gene (5 bases). Trimming took off 4 bases at V and 7 bases at J, with 14 bases between the two ends. Germline V lookup: CDR1 LNHNV, CDR2 YYDKDF (reference sequence). The CDR3 totals 14 residues. CDR3 sequence: CATSNYRGDNTIYF. Here the CDR3 DNA reads TGTGCCACCAGCAACTATCGGGGGGACAACACCATATATTTT.

V and J are TRBV28 and TRBJ2-5; no clear D. The CDR3 sequence is 13 residues long. The germline V gene has CDR1 MDHEN and CDR2 SYDVKM. V shed 3 bases and J shed 2 bases, with 7 bases lying between them. The CDR3: CASSLLQQETQYF. As DNA, the CDR3 is TGTGCCAGCAGTTTGCTACAGCAAGAGACCCAGTACTTC. The full variable domain, with the rest looked up from reference TRBV28 and TRBJ2-5, is DVKVTQSSRYLVKRTGEKVFLECVQDMDHENMFWYRQDPGLGLRLIYFSYDVKMKEKGDIPEGYSVSREKKERFSLILESASTNQTSMYLCASSLLQQETQYFGPGTRLLVL.

Only a few counts were recorded for this clone. The V and J genes are TRBV5-1 and TRBJ1-5; D is uncertain. Trimming took off 6 bases at V and 7 bases at J, with 17 bases between the two ends. The CDR3 runs 14 residues. Germline-derived CDR1 and CDR2 are SGHRS and YFSETQ. The CDR3 DNA reads as TGCGCCAGCACAAGCATTCAGTCGGGCCAGCCCCAGCATTTT. Amino acid sequence: CASTSIQSGQPQHF.

V is TRBV9 and J is TRBJ2-5, with 9 bases aligning to TRBD2. Germline lookup yields CDR1 SGDLS and CDR2 YYNGEE. V lost 3 bases, J lost 1 base, and 4 bases stayed unmatched. The CDR3 consists of 15 residues. CDR3 region: CASSASGLAQETQYF. In nucleotides, the CDR3 is TGTGCCAGCAGCGCCTCGGGACTAGCCCAAGAGACCCAGTACTTC.

This sequence joins TRBV5-1 and TRBJ2-1, with a weak D call TRBD2 (6 bases). The CDR3 is made up of 13 amino acids. Trimming removed 0 bases at V and 5 bases at J, with 6 bases between. From germline, CDR1 is SGHRS and CDR2 YFSETQ. The CDR3 here is CASSLAGDNEQFF. The CDR3 DNA is TGCGCCAGCAGCTTGGCGGGAGACAATGAGCAGTTCTTC.

The chain uses TRBV6-2 or TRBV6-3 and TRBJ2-1; TRBD1 aligns across 7 bases. The junction had 12 bases not matched to a gene; V was cut back by 7 bases and J by 6 bases. Germline V CDR1 and CDR2: MNHEY, SVGEGT. The length of the CDR3 is 15 residues. The CDR3 nucleotides read TGTGCCAGCATCCCCGGGACAGCCCTATCCAATGAGCAGTTCTTC. It encodes CASIPGTALSNEQFF.

This chain links TRBV4-2 with TRBJ2-4; TRBD2 agrees at 15 bases. Trimming cost V 2 bases and J 3 bases; bases outside gene matches: 14. This CDR3 is built from 21 residues. Germline CDR1 LGHNA, CDR2 YNFKEQ. The CDR3, as DNA: TGTGCCAGCAGCCAAACGCCCGGACTAGCGGGAGGGATAGGGGTCAAAAACATTCAGTACTTC. Translating it yields CASSQTPGLAGGIGVKNIQYF.

The genes are TRBV5-1 and TRBJ2-1; the D gene is possibly TRBD2 (6 bases). This CDR3 region has 16 residues. Per the germline V gene, CDR1 is SGHRS and CDR2 is YFSETQ. The V and J ends lost 0 bases and 5 bases respectively, with 15 bases between them. The CDR3 region has the DNA TGCGCCAGCAGCTTGGTAGTGGTAGCGGCGGACAATGAGCAGTTCTTC. Translating gives CASSLVVVAADNEQFF.

V is TRBV13 and J is TRBJ2-2, with D unclear. In germline, CDR1 is PRHDT, CDR2 FYEKMQ (reference sequence). The CDR3 totals 14 residues. Between the trimmed V and J ends, which lost 3 bases and 1 base, there was a span of 6 bases. The CDR3 nucleotides read TGTGCCAGCAGCTTTGACGGGAACACCGGGGAGCTGTTTTTT. This translates into CASSFDGNTGELFF.

The chain links TRBV3-1 (or the pseudogene TRBV3-2) to TRBJ1-1; a weak D match, TRBD1 (5 bases). Trimming took off 4 bases at V and 10 bases at J, with 22 bases between the two ends. Germline assignment: CDR1 LGHDT and CDR2 YNNKEL (reference sequence). This CDR3 is 15 amino acids long. CDR3 loop: CASSPDTGELTGAFF. As DNA, the CDR3 is TGTGCCAGCAGCCCCGATACGGGGGAGTTAACGGGAGCTTTCTTT.

About this clone: The junction differs from germline at one of its ends, possibly a read error. CDR3 loop: CASARTSNYGQYF. In nucleotides, the CDR3 is TGTGCCAGCGCTAGGACCAGTAACTACGGGCAGTACTTC. The chain combines TRBV2 with TRBJ2-7; no firm D call. Germline CDR1 reads SNHLY; CDR2 reads FYNNEI. This CDR3 region has 13 residues.

The gene calls are TRBV6-1 and TRBJ1-2, with D hard to call. Per germline, CDR1 MNHNS and CDR2 SASEGT. The CDR3 length is 11 residues. The V end was cut by 1 base, the J end by 13 bases, with 10 bases between. CDR3 loop: CASSEGEALTF. The DNA for the CDR3 is TGTGCCAGCAGTGAAGGGGAAGCGCTCACCTTC.

V and J are TRBV4-1 and TRBJ2-7, with 9 positions matching TRBD1. This CDR3 is 19 amino acids long. The germline gives CDR1 MGHRA, CDR2 YSYEKL. Trimming took 0 bases from V and 1 from J; bases not matched to a gene: 13. The CDR3 sequence is CASSQDPPKGQGGSYEQYF. The CDR3 bases are TGCGCCAGCAGCCAAGATCCACCTAAGGGACAGGGAGGATCCTACGAGCAGTACTTC.

This clone was counted once. The V gene is TRBV11-2, the J gene TRBJ2-5, with D unresolved. This CDR3 contains 16 residues. V was trimmed by 1 base and J by 5 bases, leaving 17 bases between them. The V gene's germline CDR1 is SGHAT and CDR2 FQNNGV. The CDR3 loop reads CASSLVSRARWETQYF. For the CDR3, the DNA is TGTGCCAGCAGCTTAGTTTCTCGCGCGCGCTGGGAGACCCAGTACTTC.

This clone came up once. The chain uses TRBV5-5 and TRBJ1-1; no reliable D call. V was pared by 2 bases and J by 1 base, with 9 bases between. Germline V lookup: CDR1 SGHKS, CDR2 YYEKEE (reference sequence). The CDR3 runs to 14 residues. This CDR3 reads CASSFWAANTEAFF. In DNA form, the CDR3 reads TGTGCCAGCAGCTTTTGGGCCGCGAACACTGAAGCTTTCTTT.

The gene calls are TRBV19 and TRBJ2-1, with a possible D match to TRBD2 (5 bases). CDR3 length: 14 residues. Trimming removed 3 bases from V and 4 bases from J, with 10 bases in between. Germline V gene lookup returns CDR1 LNHDA and CDR2 SQIVND (reference sequence). The CDR3 DNA reads as TGTGCCAGTAGTATCCGGGGTTCATACAATGAGCAGTTCTTC. Translation gives CASSIRGSYNEQFF. Full variable domain (outside the CDR3, taken from reference TRBV19 and TRBJ2-1): DGGITQSPKYLFRKEGQNVTLSCEQNLNHDAMYWYRQDPGQGLRLIYYSQIVNDFQKGDIAEGYSVSREKKESFPLTVTSAQKNPTAFYLCASSIRGSYNEQFFGPGTRLTVL.